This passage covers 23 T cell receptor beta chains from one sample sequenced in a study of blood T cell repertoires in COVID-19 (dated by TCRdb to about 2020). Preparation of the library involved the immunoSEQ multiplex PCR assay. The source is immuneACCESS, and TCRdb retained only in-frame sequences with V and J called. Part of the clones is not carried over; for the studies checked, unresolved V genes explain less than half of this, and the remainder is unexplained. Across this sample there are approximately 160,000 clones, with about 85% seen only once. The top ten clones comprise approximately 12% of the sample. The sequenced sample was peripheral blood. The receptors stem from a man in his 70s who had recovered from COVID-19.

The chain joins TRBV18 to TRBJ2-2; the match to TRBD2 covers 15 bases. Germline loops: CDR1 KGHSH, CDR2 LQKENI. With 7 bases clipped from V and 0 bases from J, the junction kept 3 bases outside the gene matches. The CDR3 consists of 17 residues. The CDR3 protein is CASYGLAGGPNTGELFF. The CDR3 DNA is TGTGCCAGCTACGGACTAGCGGGAGGGCCGAACACCGGGGAGCTGTTTTTT.

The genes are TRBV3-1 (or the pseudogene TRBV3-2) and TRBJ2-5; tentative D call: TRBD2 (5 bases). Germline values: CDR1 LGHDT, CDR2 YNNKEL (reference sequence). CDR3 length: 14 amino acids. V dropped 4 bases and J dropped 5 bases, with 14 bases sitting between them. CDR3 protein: CASSRTEGGETQYF. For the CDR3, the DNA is TGTGCCAGCAGCCGAACAGAGGGTGGTGAGACCCAGTACTTC.

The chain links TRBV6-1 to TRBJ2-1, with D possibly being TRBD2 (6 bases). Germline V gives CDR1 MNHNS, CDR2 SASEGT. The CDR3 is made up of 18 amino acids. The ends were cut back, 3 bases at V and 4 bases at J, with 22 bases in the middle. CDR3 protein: CASSDGGLAHTLYNEQFF. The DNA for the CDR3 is TGTGCCAGCAGTGACGGAGGGCTAGCGCATACGTTATACAATGAGCAGTTCTTC.

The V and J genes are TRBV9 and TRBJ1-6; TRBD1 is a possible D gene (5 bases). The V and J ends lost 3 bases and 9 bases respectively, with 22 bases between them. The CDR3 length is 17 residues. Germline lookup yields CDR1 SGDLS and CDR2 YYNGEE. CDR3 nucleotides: TGTGCCAGCAGCGAAACGGACGTCGGGGGGAGGGGTTCACCCCTCCACTTT. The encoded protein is CASSETDVGGRGSPLHF.

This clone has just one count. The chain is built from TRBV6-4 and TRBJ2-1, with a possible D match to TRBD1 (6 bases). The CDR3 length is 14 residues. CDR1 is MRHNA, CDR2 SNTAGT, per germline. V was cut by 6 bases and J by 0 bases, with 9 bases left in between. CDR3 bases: TGTGCCAGCAGATCGGACAGCTCCTACAATGAGCAGTTCTTC. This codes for CASRSDSSYNEQFF.

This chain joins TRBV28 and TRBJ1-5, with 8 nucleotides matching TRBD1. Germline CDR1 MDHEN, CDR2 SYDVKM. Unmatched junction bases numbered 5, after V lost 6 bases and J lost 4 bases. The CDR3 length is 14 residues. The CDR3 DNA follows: TGTGCCAGCAGAGGACAGGGTCCAAATCAGCCCCAGCATTTT. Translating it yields CASRGQGPNQPQHF.

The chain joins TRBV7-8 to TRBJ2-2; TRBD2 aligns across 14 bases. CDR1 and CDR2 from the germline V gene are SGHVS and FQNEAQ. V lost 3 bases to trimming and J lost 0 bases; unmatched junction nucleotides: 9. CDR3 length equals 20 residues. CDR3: CASSFSSTSGRASNTGELFF. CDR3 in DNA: TGTGCCAGCAGCTTTTCGTCGACTAGCGGGAGGGCCTCGAACACCGGGGAGCTGTTTTTT.

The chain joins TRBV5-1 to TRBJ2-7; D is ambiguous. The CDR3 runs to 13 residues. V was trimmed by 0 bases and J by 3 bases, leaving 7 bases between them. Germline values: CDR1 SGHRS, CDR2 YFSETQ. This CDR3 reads CASSLGGNYEQYF. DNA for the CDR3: TGCGCCAGCAGCTTGGGAGGCAACTACGAGCAGTACTTC.

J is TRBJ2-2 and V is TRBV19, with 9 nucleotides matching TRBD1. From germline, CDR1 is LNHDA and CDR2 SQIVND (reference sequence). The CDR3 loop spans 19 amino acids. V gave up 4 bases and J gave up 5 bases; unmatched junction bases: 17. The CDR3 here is CASSTWTGATGTGTGELFF. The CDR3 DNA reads TGTGCCAGTAGTACCTGGACAGGGGCGACGGGAACAGGGACCGGGGAGCTGTTTTTT.

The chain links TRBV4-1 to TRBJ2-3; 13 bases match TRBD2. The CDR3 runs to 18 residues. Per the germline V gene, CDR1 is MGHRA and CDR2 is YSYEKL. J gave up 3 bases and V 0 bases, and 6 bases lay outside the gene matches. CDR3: CASSQDLGLAGRTDTQYF. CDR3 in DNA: TGCGCCAGCAGCCAAGATCTGGGACTAGCGGGAAGGACAGATACGCAGTATTTT.

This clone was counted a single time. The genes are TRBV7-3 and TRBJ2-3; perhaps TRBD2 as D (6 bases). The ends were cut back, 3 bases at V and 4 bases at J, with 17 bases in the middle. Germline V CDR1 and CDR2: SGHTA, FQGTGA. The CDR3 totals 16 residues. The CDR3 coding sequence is TGTGCCAGCAGCTTGAACCCCGGGACTCTTCCAGATACGCAGTATTTT. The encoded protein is CASSLNPGTLPDTQYF.

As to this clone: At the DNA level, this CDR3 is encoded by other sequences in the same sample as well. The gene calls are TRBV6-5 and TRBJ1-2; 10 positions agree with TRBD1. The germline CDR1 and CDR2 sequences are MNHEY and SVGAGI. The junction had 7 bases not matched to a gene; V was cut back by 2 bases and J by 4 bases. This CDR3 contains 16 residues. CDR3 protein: CASSYTRTGGGYGYTF. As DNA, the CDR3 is TGTGCCAGCAGTTACACTCGGACAGGGGGGGGCTATGGCTACACCTTC.

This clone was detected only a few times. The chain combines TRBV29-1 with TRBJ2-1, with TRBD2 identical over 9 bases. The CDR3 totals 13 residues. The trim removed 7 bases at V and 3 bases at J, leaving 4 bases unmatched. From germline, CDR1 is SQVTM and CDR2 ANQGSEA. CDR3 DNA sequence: TGCAGCGAGACTAGCGGTTACTACAATGAGCAGTTCTTC. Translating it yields CSETSGYYNEQFF.

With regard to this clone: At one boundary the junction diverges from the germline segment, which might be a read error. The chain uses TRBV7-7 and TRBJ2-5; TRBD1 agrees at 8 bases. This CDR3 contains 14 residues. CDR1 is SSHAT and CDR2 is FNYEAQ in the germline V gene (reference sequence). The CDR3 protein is CASSFGQGAETQYF. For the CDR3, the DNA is TGTGCTAGCAGCTTCGGCCAGGGGGCCGAGACCCAGTACTTC.

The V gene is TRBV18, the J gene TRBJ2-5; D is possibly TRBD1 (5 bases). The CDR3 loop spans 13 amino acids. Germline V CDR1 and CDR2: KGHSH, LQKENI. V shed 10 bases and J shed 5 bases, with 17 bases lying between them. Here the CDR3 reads CATSGQGGETQYF. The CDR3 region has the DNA TGTGCCACCTCCGGGCAGGGCGGCGAGACCCAGTACTTC.

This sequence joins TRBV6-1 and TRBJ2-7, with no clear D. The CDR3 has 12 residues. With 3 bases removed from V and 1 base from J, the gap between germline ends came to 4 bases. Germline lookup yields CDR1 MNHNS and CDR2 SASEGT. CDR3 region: CASSDRSYEQYF. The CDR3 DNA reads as TGTGCCAGCAGTGACAGATCCTACGAGCAGTACTTC.

The CDR3 loop reads CASRESYGVTLWGLAGNSYNEQFF. The CDR3 DNA follows: TGCGCCAGCCGTGAAAGCTATGGTGTAACATTGTGGGGACTAGCGGGAAATTCCTACAATGAGCAGTTCTTC. The rearrangement joins TRBV5-1 to TRBJ2-1; 13 nucleotides agree with TRBD2. There are 24 residues in the CDR3. The J segment lost 1 base and the V segment lost 7 bases, leaving 29 bases of the junction unmatched. From germline, CDR1 is SGHRS and CDR2 YFSETQ.

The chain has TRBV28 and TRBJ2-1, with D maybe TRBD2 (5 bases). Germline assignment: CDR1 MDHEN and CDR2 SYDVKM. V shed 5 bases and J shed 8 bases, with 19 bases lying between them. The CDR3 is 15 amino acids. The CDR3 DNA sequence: TGTGCCAGCAGTCCCGAGACTACCATTAGGGATGAGCAGTTCTTC. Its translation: CASSPETTIRDEQFF.

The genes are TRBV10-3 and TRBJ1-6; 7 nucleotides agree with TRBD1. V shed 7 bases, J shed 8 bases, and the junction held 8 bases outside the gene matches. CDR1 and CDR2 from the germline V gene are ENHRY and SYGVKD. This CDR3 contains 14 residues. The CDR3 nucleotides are TGTGCCATCAAACAGGGGCCGGGGGATTCACCCCTCCACTTT. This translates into CAIKQGPGDSPLHF.

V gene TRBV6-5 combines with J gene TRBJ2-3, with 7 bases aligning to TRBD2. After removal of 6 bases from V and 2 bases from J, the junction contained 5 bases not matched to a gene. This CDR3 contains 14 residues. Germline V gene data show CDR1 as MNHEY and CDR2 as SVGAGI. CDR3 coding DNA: TGTGCCAGCAGAAAGGGAGGGAACACAGATACGCAGTATTTT. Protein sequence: CASRKGGNTDTQYF.

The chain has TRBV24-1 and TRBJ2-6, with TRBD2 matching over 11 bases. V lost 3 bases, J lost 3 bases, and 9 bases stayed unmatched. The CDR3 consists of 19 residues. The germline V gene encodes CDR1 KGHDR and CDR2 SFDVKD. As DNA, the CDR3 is TGTGCCACCAGTGATCCACCCGGGACTAGCGGTGGTGGGGCCAACGTCCTGACTTTC. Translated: CATSDPPGTSGGGANVLTF.

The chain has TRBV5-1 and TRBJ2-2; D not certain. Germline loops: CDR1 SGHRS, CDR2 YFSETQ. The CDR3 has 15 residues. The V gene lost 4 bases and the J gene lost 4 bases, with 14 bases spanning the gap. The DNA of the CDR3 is TGCGCCAGCAGCATGGACGTGGCAGGCACCGGGGAGCTGTTTTTT. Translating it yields CASSMDVAGTGELFF.

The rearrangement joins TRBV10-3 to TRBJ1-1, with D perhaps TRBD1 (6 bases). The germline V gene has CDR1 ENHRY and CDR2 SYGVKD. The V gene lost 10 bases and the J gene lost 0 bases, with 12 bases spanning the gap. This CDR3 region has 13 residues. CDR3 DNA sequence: TGTGCCAGCATCGGACAGATGAACACTGAAGCTTTCTTT. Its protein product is CASIGQMNTEAFF.